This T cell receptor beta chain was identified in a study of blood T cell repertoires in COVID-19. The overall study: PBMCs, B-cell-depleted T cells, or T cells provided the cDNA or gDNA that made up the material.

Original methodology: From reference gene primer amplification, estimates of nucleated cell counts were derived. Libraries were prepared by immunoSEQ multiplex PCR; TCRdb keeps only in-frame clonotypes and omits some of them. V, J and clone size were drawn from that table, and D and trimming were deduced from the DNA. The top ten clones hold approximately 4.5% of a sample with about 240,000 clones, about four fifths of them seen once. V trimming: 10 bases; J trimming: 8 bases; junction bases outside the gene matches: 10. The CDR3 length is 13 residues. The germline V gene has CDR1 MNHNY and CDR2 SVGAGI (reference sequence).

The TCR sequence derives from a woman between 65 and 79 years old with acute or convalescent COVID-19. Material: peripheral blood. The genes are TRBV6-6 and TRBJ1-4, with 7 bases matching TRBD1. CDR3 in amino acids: CATNRQGGEKLFF. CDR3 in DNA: TGTGCCACTAACCGACAGGGCGGAGAAAAACTGTTTTTT.